These T cell receptor beta chains were read from a single sample in a study of early stage breast cancer tumors. The protocol was immunoSEQ multiplex PCR, while the TCRdb copy is restricted to in-frame clones and leaves out a portion. The table shows about 38,000 clones, with 74% occurring only once. The sequenced sample was blood. The receptor source for this set is a person between 60 and 69 years old with breast cancer. Both conserved end residues are part of each CDR3. The order of the fields is J gene, V gene, CDR3 protein.

TRBJ1-3	TRBV6-1	CASSVYSSGNTIYF
TRBJ1-1	TRBV29-1	CSVTGMSTEAFF
TRBJ2-3	TRBV5-1	CASSFGPGGFDTQYF
TRBJ2-1	TRBV19	CASSIPRLSSYNEQFF
TRBJ1-3	TRBV5-1	CASSLEVSFSGNTIYF
TRBJ2-7	TRBV7-2	CASSLDGADYEQYF
TRBJ2-2	TRBV13	CASSYEDRGRGELFF
TRBJ2-7	TRBV28	CASSFREYEQYF
TRBJ2-7	TRBV18	CASSPSGEQYF
TRBJ2-5	TRBV6-8	CASGWTGGKETQYF
TRBJ2-7	TRBV23-1	CASSQLRGRGRYEQYF